This TCR beta chain was sequenced during a study of identical twins. Whole-study findings and limits: Twins showed weaker excess sharing in their beta out-of-frame sequences.

One entry per CDR3 protein results from TCRdb running MiXCR on the 5' RACE reads. Of roughly 250,000 distinct CDR3 sequences listed, about 7.5% are singletons. The CDR3 totals 17 residues. Between the trimmed V and J ends, which lost 0 bases and 1 base, there was a span of 15 bases. The germline CDR1 and CDR2 sequences are LGHDT and YNNKEL (reference sequence). Turning to this clonotype: Its target is not known.

This same sample was also taken into another study, of yellow fever vaccine responses in identical twins.

This TCR derives from a woman aged 18 to 35 in good health. What was sequenced was CD8+ T cells sorted from blood. The chain couples TRBV3-1 to TRBJ2-5; the D call may be TRBD1 or TRBD2 (5 bases each). CDR3 in amino acids: CASSQEGAFGGQETQYF. CDR3 sequence (DNA): TGTGCCAGCAGCCAAGAAGGGGCCTTTGGGGGCCAAGAGACCCAGTACTTC.